This TCR beta chain was sequenced in a study of CD8 T cells in ankylosing spondylitis. Using quantitative 5'-RACE with molecular barcodes, the authors made TCR beta libraries. Via MiXCR, TCRdb re-called the 5' RACE reads, giving one row per CDR3 protein. The data hold some 220,000 distinct CDR3 sequences, with 8% to 10% observed a single time. Study-wide results and limits: Blood of patients with ankylosing spondylitis appeared to be characterized by a TCR beta motif of eight highly homologous variants. Reports say disease-linked clones showed up significantly more in matched ankylosing spondylitis synovial fluid.

The CDR3 totals 15 residues. The J segment lost 6 bases and the V segment lost 5 bases, leaving 5 bases of the junction unmatched. The germline V gene encodes CDR1 SGHTA and CDR2 FQGTGA. This clonotype was counted ten times or more. What it binds is not known. Sequencing used blood, either unsorted or a sorted T cell fraction (not recorded which). This TCR derives from a female donor with ankylosing spondylitis or in good health (not recorded which). V is TRBV7-3 and J is TRBJ2-1; 12 bases line up with TRBD2. CDR3 in amino acids: CASSPLAGGINEQFF. For the CDR3, the DNA is TGTGCCAGCAGCCCCCTAGCGGGAGGGATCAATGAGCAGTTCTTC.